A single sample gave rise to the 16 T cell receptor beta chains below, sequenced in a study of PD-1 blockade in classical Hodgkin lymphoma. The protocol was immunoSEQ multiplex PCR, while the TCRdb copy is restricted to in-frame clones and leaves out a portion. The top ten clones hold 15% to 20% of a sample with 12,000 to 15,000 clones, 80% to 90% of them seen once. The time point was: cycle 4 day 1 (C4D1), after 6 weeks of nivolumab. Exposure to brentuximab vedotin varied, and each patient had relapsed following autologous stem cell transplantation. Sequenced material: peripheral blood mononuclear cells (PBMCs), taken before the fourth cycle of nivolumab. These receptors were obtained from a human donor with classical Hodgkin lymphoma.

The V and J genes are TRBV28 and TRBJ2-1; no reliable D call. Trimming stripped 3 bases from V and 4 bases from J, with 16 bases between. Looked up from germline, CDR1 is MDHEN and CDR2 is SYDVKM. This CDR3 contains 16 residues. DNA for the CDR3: TGTGCCAGCAGTTTGCTCCCAAGAACCCCTTACAATGAGCAGTTCTTC. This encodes CASSLLPRTPYNEQFF.

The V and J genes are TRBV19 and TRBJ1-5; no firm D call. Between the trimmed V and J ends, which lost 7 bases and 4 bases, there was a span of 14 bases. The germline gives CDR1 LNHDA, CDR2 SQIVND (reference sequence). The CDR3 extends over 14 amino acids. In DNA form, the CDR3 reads TGTGCCAGTACCACGGACGCGACGAATCAGCCCCAGCATTTT. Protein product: CASTTDATNQPQHF. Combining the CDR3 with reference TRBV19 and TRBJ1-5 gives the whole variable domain DGGITQSPKYLFRKEGQNVTLSCEQNLNHDAMYWYRQDPGQGLRLIYYSQIVNDFQKGDIAEGYSVSREKKESFPLTVTSAQKNPTAFYLCASTTDATNQPQHFGDGTRLSIL.

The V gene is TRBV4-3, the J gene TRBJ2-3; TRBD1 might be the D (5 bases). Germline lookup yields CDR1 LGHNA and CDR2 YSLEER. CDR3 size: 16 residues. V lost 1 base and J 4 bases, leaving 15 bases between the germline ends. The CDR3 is CASSQVPGSGADTQYF. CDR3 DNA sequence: TGCGCCAGCAGCCAAGTTCCAGGGTCGGGCGCAGATACGCAGTATTTT.

The CDR3, as DNA: TGCGCCAGCAGCCCGGACAGCAACACTGAAGCTTTCTTT. It is translated as CASSPDSNTEAFF. This chain links TRBV5-1 with TRBJ1-1; D may be TRBD1 (6 bases). V lost 4 bases and J 2 bases, leaving 9 bases between the germline ends. CDR1 SGHRS and CDR2 YFSETQ come from the germline V gene. The CDR3 is 13 amino acids. Using reference TRBV5-1 and TRBJ1-1 for the parts outside the CDR3, the full variable domain is KAGVTQTPRYLIKTRGQQVTLSCSPISGHRSVSWYQQTPGQGLQFLFEYFSETQRNKGNFPGRFSGRQFSNSRSEMNVSTLELGDSALYLCASSPDSNTEAFFGQGTRLTVV.

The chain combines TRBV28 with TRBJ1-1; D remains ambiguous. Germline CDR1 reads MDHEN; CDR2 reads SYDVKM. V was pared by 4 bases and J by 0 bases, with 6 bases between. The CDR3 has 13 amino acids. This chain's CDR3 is CASSSALNTEAFF. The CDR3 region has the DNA TGTGCCAGCAGTTCCGCATTGAACACTGAAGCTTTCTTT. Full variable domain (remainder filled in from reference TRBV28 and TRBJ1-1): DVKVTQSSRYLVKRTGEKVFLECVQDMDHENMFWYRQDPGLGLRLIYFSYDVKMKEKGDIPEGYSVSREKKERFSLILESASTNQTSMYLCASSSALNTEAFFGQGTRLTVV.

As DNA, the CDR3 is TGTGCCAGCAGCTTGGCCAGAACAGGGGCCCCCTACGAGCAGTACTTC. Protein product: CASSLARTGAPYEQYF. The chain uses TRBV5-4 and TRBJ2-7; 7 positions agree with TRBD1. The CDR3 is made up of 16 amino acids. V lost 0 bases and J lost 2; bases outside the gene matches: 8. CDR1 is SGHNT, CDR2 YYREEE, per germline (reference sequence).

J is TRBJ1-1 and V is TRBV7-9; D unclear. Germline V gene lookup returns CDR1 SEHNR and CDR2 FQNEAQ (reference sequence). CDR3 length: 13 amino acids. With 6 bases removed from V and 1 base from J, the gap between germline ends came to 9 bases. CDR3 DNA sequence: TGTGCCAGCAGTTGGGAGGGGAACACTGAAGCTTTCTTT. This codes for CASSWEGNTEAFF. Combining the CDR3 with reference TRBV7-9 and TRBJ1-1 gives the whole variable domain DTGVSQNPRHKITKRGQNVTFRCDPISEHNRLYWYRQTLGQGPEFLTYFQNEAQLEKSRLLSDRFSAERPKGSFSTLEIQRTEQGDSAMYLCASSWEGNTEAFFGQGTRLTVV.

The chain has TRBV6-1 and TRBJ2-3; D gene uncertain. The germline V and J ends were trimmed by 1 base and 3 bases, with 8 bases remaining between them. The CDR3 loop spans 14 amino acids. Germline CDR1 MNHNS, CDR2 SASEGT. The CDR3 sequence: CASSEVGRTDTQYF. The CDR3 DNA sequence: TGTGCCAGCAGTGAAGTTGGCAGAACAGATACGCAGTATTTT.

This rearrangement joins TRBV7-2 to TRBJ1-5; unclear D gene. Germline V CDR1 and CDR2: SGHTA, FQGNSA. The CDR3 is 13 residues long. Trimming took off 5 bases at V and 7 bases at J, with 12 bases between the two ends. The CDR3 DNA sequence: TGTGCCAGCAGCATAGGAGTGGGCCAGCCCCAGCATTTT. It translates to CASSIGVGQPQHF.

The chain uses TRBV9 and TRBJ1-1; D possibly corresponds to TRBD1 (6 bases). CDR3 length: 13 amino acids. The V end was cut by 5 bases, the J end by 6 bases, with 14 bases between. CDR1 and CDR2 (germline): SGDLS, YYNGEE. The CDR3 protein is CASSLRGGPEAFF. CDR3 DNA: TGTGCCAGCAGTCTCAGGGGCGGCCCTGAAGCTTTCTTT.

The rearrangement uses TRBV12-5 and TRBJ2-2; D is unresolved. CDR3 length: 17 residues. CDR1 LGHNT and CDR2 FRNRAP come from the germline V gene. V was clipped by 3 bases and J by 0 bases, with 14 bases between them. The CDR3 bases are TGTGCTAGTGGTTTTAGTCGCGGTCGCGCGAACACCGGGGAGCTGTTTTTT. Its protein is CASGFSRGRANTGELFF.

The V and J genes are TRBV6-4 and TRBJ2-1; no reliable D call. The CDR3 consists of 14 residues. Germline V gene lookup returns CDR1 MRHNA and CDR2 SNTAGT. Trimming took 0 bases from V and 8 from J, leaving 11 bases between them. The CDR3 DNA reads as TGTGCCAGCAGTGACTCTCGGCACGCTGATGAGCAGTTCTTC. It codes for CASSDSRHADEQFF.

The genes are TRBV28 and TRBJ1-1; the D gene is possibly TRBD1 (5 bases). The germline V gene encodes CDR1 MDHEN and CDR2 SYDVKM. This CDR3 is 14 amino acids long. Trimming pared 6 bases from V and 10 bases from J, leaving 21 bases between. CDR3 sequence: CASRAQGPRGGAFF. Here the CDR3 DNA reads TGTGCCAGCAGGGCTCAGGGACCCCGCGGGGGAGCTTTCTTT. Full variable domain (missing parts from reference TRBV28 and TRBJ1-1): DVKVTQSSRYLVKRTGEKVFLECVQDMDHENMFWYRQDPGLGLRLIYFSYDVKMKEKGDIPEGYSVSREKKERFSLILESASTNQTSMYLCASRAQGPRGGAFFGQGTRLTVV.

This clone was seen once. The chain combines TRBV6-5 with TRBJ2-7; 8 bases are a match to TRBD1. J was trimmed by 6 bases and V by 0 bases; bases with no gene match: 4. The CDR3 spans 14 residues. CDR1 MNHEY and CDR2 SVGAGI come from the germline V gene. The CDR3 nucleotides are TGTGCCAGCAGTTACTCGGACAGGGCTCCCGAGCAGTACTTC. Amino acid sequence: CASSYSDRAPEQYF.

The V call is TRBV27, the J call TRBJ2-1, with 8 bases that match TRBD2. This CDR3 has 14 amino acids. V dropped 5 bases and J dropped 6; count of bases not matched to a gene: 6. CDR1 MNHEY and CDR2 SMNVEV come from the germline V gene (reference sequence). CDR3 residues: CASSLGTRVNEQFF. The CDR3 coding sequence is TGTGCCAGCAGTCTCGGGACTAGGGTCAATGAGCAGTTCTTC.

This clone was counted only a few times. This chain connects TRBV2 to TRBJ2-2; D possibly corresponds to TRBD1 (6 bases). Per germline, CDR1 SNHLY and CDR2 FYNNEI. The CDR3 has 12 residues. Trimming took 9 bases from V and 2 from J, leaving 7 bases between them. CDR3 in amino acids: CARGGNTGELFF. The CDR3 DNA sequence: TGTGCCAGAGGGGGAAACACCGGGGAGCTGTTTTTT.